The next 29 T cell receptor beta chains were all read from a single sample in a study of control samples from healthy donors and cancer patients. TCRdb keeps only in-frame clones here, not all; method: immunoSEQ multiplex PCR. The table shows just over 150,000 clones, with about 94% occurring only once. Source material: blood. The receptors derive from a woman between 40 and 55 years old in good health.

The chain joins TRBV20-1 to TRBJ2-7, with 9 positions matching TRBD2. The V segment lost 3 bases and the J segment 4 bases; nucleotides outside the gene matches: 7. This CDR3 is 14 amino acids long. Germline-derived CDR1 and CDR2 are DFQATT and SNEGSKA (reference sequence). The CDR3 loop reads CSASVSGGSYEQYF. The CDR3 DNA is TGCAGTGCTAGTGTTAGCGGGGGTTCTTACGAGCAGTACTTC.

The chain links TRBV24-1 to TRBJ2-3, with D perhaps matching TRBD1 or TRBD2 (5 bases each). Germline V CDR1 and CDR2: KGHDR, SFDVKD. Trimming took 9 bases from V and 4 from J, leaving 13 bases between them. The CDR3 length is 13 residues. CDR3 protein: CATRDAISDTQYF. CDR3 nucleotide sequence: TGTGCCACCCGGGACGCTATTTCAGATACGCAGTATTTT.

The chain carries TRBV7-9 and TRBJ2-5; D remains ambiguous. Germline-derived CDR1 and CDR2 are SEHNR and FQNEAQ (reference sequence). The CDR3 is made up of 11 amino acids. DNA of the CDR3: TGTGCGACGTCTCGTAGGGAGACCCAGTACTTC. This encodes CATSRRETQYF. Filled out from reference TRBV7-9 and TRBJ2-5, the complete variable domain reads DTGVSQNPRHKITKRGQNVTFRCDPISEHNRLYWYRQTLGQGPEFLTYFQNEAQLEKSRLLSDRFSAERPKGSFSTLEIQRTEQGDSAMYLCATSRRETQYFGPGTRLLVL.

Only one count was recorded for this clone. The chain is built from TRBV15 and TRBJ1-6; D remains ambiguous. V was shortened by 0 bases and J by 10 bases, with 10 bases between the two germline ends. Germline CDR1 LNHNV, CDR2 YYDKDF (reference sequence). The CDR3 is 14 amino acids. The CDR3 is CATSRDKTRSPLHF. CDR3 DNA: TGTGCCACCAGCAGAGATAAGACCCGGTCACCCCTCCACTTT.

This clone was observed a handful of times. The chain joins TRBV12-3 or TRBV12-4 to TRBJ1-2, with TRBD1 as a possible D gene (5 bases). The CDR3 consists of 13 residues. The V end lost 8 bases, the J end lost 4 bases, and 14 bases lay between the germline ends. The CDR3 DNA sequence: TGTGCCAGCGGAAGGGGTTTTGGCTATGGCTACACCTTC. It yields the protein CASGRGFGYGYTF.

This sequence joins TRBV19 and TRBJ2-1; D is possibly TRBD2 (6 bases). The CDR3 has 15 amino acids. The V end lost 5 bases, the J end lost 5 bases, and 16 bases lay between the germline ends. Germline assignment: CDR1 LNHDA and CDR2 SQIVND (reference sequence). The CDR3 bases are TGTGCCAGTAGTGTGACGATGGGACTTAACAATGAGCAGTTCTTC. Translation: CASSVTMGLNNEQFF.

The chain recombines TRBV12-3 or TRBV12-4 with TRBJ1-4, with 10 bases aligning to TRBD1. The CDR3 consists of 13 residues. The J segment lost 13 bases and the V segment lost 6 bases, leaving 8 bases of the junction unmatched. CDR3 residues: CASSRDRGAGLFF. In nucleotides, the CDR3 is TGTGCCAGCAGCCGGGACAGGGGAGCGGGACTGTTTTTT.

The rearrangement joins TRBV14 to TRBJ2-1; 12 nucleotides agree with TRBD2. The CDR3 runs to 16 residues. Germline V lookup: CDR1 SGHDN, CDR2 FVKESK. V was clipped by 4 bases and J by 9 bases; unmatched bases: 10. The chain's CDR3 is CASSPRLAGAGGEQFF. The CDR3 DNA reads TGTGCCAGCAGCCCCCGACTAGCGGGGGCAGGAGGTGAGCAGTTCTTC. Full variable domain (outside the CDR3, taken from reference TRBV14 and TRBJ2-1): EAGVTQFPSHSVIEKGQTVTLRCDPISGHDNLYWYRRVMGKEIKFLLHFVKESKQDESGMPNNRFLAERTGGTYSTLKVQPAELEDSGVYFCASSPRLAGAGGEQFFGPGTRLTVL.

CDR3 residues: CASSQDGSYNEQFF. CDR3 in DNA: TGCGCCAGCAGCCAAGACGGCTCCTACAATGAGCAGTTCTTC. The chain combines TRBV4-3 with TRBJ2-1; no clear D. Germline values: CDR1 LGHNA, CDR2 YSLEER. The V end was cut by 0 bases, the J end by 0 bases, with 3 bases between. CDR3 length: 14 amino acids.

This clone was counted once. The chain couples TRBV5-1 to TRBJ2-1; TRBD2 aligns across 7 bases. The CDR3 loop spans 15 amino acids. The germline V gene has CDR1 SGHRS and CDR2 YFSETQ. Trimming took 4 bases from V and 1 from J; bases not matched to a gene: 5. In DNA form, the CDR3 reads TGCGCCAGCAGCGGGACTACCTATTCCTACAATGAGCAGTTCTTC. It specifies CASSGTTYSYNEQFF.

The chain links TRBV28 to TRBJ1-4; 7 bases fit TRBD1. The V and J ends lost 5 bases and 1 base, in that order; junction bases with no gene match: 1. Germline lookup yields CDR1 MDHEN and CDR2 SYDVKM. The CDR3 runs to 14 residues. This CDR3 is CASSRQGTNEKLFF. The CDR3 coding sequence is TGTGCCAGCAGTCGACAGGGAACTAATGAAAAACTGTTTTTT.

This clone was found once. This chain uses TRBV7-9 with TRBJ2-4; D is possibly TRBD1 (6 bases). Germline V gene sequence: CDR1 SEHNR, CDR2 FQNEAQ (reference sequence). There are 15 residues in the CDR3. The V and J ends lost 6 bases and 7 bases respectively, with 19 bases between them. CDR3 sequence reads: CASSRTGFGANIQYF. The DNA of the CDR3 is TGTGCCAGCAGTCGAACAGGGTTTGGTGCGAACATTCAGTACTTC.

The CDR3 coding sequence is TGTGCCAGTAGTATAGGGACAATGCAAGAGACCCAGTACTTC. Protein: CASSIGTMQETQYF. The V and J genes are TRBV19 and TRBJ2-5; a weak D match, TRBD1 (5 bases). Trimming cost V 1 base and J 2 bases, with 8 bases left between them. Germline values: CDR1 LNHDA, CDR2 SQIVND (reference sequence). The CDR3 has 14 amino acids. Full variable domain (rest looked up from reference TRBV19 and TRBJ2-5): DGGITQSPKYLFRKEGQNVTLSCEQNLNHDAMYWYRQDPGQGLRLIYYSQIVNDFQKGDIAEGYSVSREKKESFPLTVTSAQKNPTAFYLCASSIGTMQETQYFGPGTRLLVL.

The gene calls are TRBV7-9 and TRBJ2-3, with D possibly being TRBD1 (5 bases). This CDR3 is built from 14 residues. Per the germline V gene, CDR1 is SEHNR and CDR2 is FQNEAQ (reference sequence). Trimming pared 5 bases from V and 3 bases from J, leaving 12 bases between. The CDR3 spells CASSLDSETDTQYF. CDR3 coding DNA: TGTGCCAGCAGCCTAGACAGCGAGACAGATACGCAGTATTTT. Variable domain in full (rest from reference TRBV7-9 and TRBJ2-3): DTGVSQNPRHKITKRGQNVTFRCDPISEHNRLYWYRQTLGQGPEFLTYFQNEAQLEKSRLLSDRFSAERPKGSFSTLEIQRTEQGDSAMYLCASSLDSETDTQYFGPGTRLTVL.

J is TRBJ1-4 and V is TRBV29-1; D is unclear. V was trimmed by 4 bases and J by 9 bases, leaving 15 bases between them. CDR1 and CDR2 (germline): SQVTM, ANQGSEA. CDR3 length: 13 amino acids. CDR3 coding DNA: TGCAGCGTTGGAGCGGGGTCGGTGCAAAAACTGTTTTTT. Translation gives CSVGAGSVQKLFF.

The chain links TRBV14 to TRBJ2-7; D is ambiguous. CDR3 length: 11 residues. V was clipped by 2 bases and J by 2 bases, with 1 base between them. The germline gives CDR1 SGHDN, CDR2 FVKESK. CDR3 coding DNA: TGTGCCAGCAGCCAAACCTACGAGCAGTACTTC. Its protein product is CASSQTYEQYF.

The chain uses TRBV20-1 and TRBJ1-3; D is ambiguous. The CDR3 has 14 residues. V was cut by 3 bases and J by 2 bases, with 11 bases left in between. Germline CDR1 and CDR2: DFQATT and SNEGSKA (reference sequence). The CDR3 nucleotides read TGCAGTGCTAGTAGGGCGGGAGCTGGAAACACCATATATTTT. Encoded protein: CSASRAGAGNTIYF.

V and J are TRBV5-6 and TRBJ1-1; D unclear. The CDR3 has 11 residues. The V gene's germline CDR1 is SGHDT and CDR2 YYEEEE. With 4 bases removed from V and 0 bases from J, the gap between germline ends came to 1 base. The DNA for the CDR3 is TGTGCCAGCAGCCTGAACACTGAAGCTTTCTTT. Translation gives CASSLNTEAFF.

This chain connects TRBV9 to TRBJ1-5; D ambiguous. V was pared by 4 bases and J by 3 bases, with 8 bases between. Germline CDR1 SGDLS, CDR2 YYNGEE. The CDR3 is 13 amino acids. The CDR3 region has the DNA TGTGCCAGCAGCCGGGATATCAATCAGCCCCAGCATTTT. Translated: CASSRDINQPQHF.

V is TRBV6-5 and J is TRBJ1-2, with 9 bases matching TRBD1. The CDR3 sequence is 14 residues long. Trimming cost V 2 bases and J 8 bases; bases outside gene matches: 6. Germline lookup yields CDR1 MNHEY and CDR2 SVGAGI. CDR3 residues: CASSYTTGGRGYTF. Here the CDR3 DNA reads TGTGCCAGCAGTTACACCACAGGGGGCAGGGGCTACACCTTC.

The V gene is TRBV7-6, the J gene TRBJ1-1; D is unresolved. This CDR3 is 14 amino acids long. CDR1 and CDR2 (germline): SGHVS, FNYEAQ. The ends were cut back, 2 bases at V and 0 bases at J, with 7 bases in the middle. CDR3 coding DNA: TGTGCCAGCAGCTTACTAGAGGTGAACACTGAAGCTTTCTTT. Protein sequence: CASSLLEVNTEAFF. The variable domain in full, completed from reference TRBV7-6 and TRBJ1-1, reads GAGVSQSPRYKVTKRGQDVALRCDPISGHVSLYWYRQALGQGPEFLTYFNYEAQQDKSGLPNDRFSAERPEGSISTLTIQRTEQRDSAMYRCASSLLEVNTEAFFGQGTRLTVV.

This clone has just one count. The CDR3 nucleotides are TGTGCCAGCAGCTTGGTCGGGAGCGGCGATGAGCAGTTCTTC. As protein: CASSLVGSGDEQFF. The chain uses TRBV5-4 and TRBJ2-1; TRBD2 is a possible D gene (6 bases). The CDR3 runs to 14 residues. Germline lookup yields CDR1 SGHNT and CDR2 YYREEE (reference sequence). Trimming removed 0 bases at V and 8 bases at J, with 12 bases between.

This clone was detected only a few times. The chain has TRBV10-2 and TRBJ1-1, with a tentative D call TRBD1 (5 bases). This CDR3 contains 15 residues. The germline V and J ends were trimmed by 3 bases and 3 bases, with 14 bases remaining between them. The germline V gene has CDR1 WSHSY and CDR2 SAAADI. CDR3 protein: CASSDWGKRYTEAFF. CDR3 coding DNA: TGCGCCAGCAGTGACTGGGGGAAGCGTTACACTGAAGCTTTCTTT.

The chain employs TRBV2 and TRBJ2-7; D remains unclear. The CDR3 is 13 amino acids. The V and J ends lost 3 bases and 5 bases respectively, with 11 bases between them. Germline V gene lookup returns CDR1 SNHLY and CDR2 FYNNEI. The CDR3 bases are TGTGCCAGCAGTGAGTCAGCCGGCCACGAGCAGTACTTC. Translated, it gives CASSESAGHEQYF. The variable domain in full, with the rest retrieved from reference TRBV2 and TRBJ2-7, is EPEVTQTPSHQVTQMGQEVILRCVPISNHLYFYWYRQILGQKVEFLVSFYNNEISEKSEIFDDQFSVERPDGSNFTLKIRSTKLEDSAMYFCASSESAGHEQYFGPGTRLTVT.

V and J are TRBV14 and TRBJ1-4, with TRBD1 as a possible D gene (6 bases). Germline-derived CDR1 and CDR2 are SGHDN and FVKESK. V lost 2 bases, J lost 9 bases, and 19 bases lay in between. This CDR3 is built from 16 residues. The CDR3 DNA reads TGTGCCAGCAGCCAACAGCCTGGCGGTACAGGGCAAAAACTGTTTTTT. It translates to CASSQQPGGTGQKLFF.

V and J are TRBV12-3 or TRBV12-4 and TRBJ2-7; D uncertain. The CDR3 loop spans 12 amino acids. V was clipped by 5 bases and J by 3 bases, with 8 bases between them. This CDR3 reads CASSQTGYEQYF. The CDR3 nucleotides read TGTGCCAGCAGTCAGACTGGCTACGAGCAGTACTTC.

This clone was seen just once. This chain links TRBV7-8 with TRBJ1-2, with D perhaps matching TRBD1 (6 bases). The V end lost 6 bases, the J end lost 8 bases, and 13 bases lay between the germline ends. CDR1 and CDR2 (germline): SGHVS, FQNEAQ. This CDR3 has 12 residues. The CDR3 reads CASSPDRRGYTF. In nucleotides, the CDR3 is TGTGCCAGCAGTCCAGACAGGAGGGGCTACACCTTC.

The chain carries TRBV3-1 (or the pseudogene TRBV3-2) and TRBJ1-4; 10 bases are shared with TRBD1. CDR3 length: 14 amino acids. CDR1 and CDR2 (germline): LGHDT, YNNKEL (reference sequence). V dropped 6 bases and J dropped 8; count of bases not matched to a gene: 6. The CDR3 bases are TGTGCCAGCAGAGACAGGGGGCTTAGGGAAAAACTGTTTTTT. As protein: CASRDRGLREKLFF.

This clone has a single count. CDR3 coding DNA: TGTGCCAGCAGCTCCCGGGACAGTAGCAATCAGCCCCAGCATTTT. Protein sequence: CASSSRDSSNQPQHF. V and J are TRBV7-8 and TRBJ1-5; 7 bases match TRBD1. There are 15 residues in the CDR3. From germline, CDR1 is SGHVS and CDR2 FQNEAQ. V was pared by 4 bases and J by 0 bases, with 3 bases of the junction left unmatched.